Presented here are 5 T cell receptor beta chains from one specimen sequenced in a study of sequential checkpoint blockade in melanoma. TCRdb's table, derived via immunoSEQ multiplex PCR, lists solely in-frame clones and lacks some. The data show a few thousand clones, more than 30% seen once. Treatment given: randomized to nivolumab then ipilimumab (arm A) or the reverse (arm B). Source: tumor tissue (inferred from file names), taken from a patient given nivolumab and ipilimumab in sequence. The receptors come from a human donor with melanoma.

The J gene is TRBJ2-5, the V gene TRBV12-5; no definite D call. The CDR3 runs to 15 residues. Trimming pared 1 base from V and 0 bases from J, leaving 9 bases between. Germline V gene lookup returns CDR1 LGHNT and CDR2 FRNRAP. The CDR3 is CASGLGSAYQETQYF. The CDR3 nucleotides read TGTGCTAGTGGTTTGGGGTCAGCGTACCAAGAGACCCAGTACTTC.

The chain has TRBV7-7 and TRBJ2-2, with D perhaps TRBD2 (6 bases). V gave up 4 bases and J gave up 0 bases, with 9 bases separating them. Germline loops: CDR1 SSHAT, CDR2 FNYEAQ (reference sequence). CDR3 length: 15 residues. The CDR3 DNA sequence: TGTGCCAGCAGCTCGGACTATGCGAACACCGGGGAGCTGTTTTTT. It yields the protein CASSSDYANTGELFF. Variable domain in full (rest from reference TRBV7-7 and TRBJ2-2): GAGVSQSPRYKVTKRGQDVTLRCDPISSHATLYWYQQALGQGPEFLTYFNYEAQPDKSGLPSDRFSAERPEGSISTLTIQRTEQRDSAMYRCASSSDYANTGELFFGEGSRLTVL.

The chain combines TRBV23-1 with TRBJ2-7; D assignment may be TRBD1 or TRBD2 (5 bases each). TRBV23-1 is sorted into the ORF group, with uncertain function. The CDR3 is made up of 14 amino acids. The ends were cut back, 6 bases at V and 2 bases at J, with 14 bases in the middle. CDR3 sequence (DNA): TGCGCCAGCAGCTTGGGCAGGGACCCCTACGAGCAGTACTTC. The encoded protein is CASSLGRDPYEQYF.

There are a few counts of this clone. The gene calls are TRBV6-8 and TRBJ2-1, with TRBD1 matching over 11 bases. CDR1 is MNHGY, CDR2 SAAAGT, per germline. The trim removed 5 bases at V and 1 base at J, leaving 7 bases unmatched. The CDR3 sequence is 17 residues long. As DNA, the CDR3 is TGTGCCAGCAGTATGGGACAGGGGGTATCTTCCTACAATGAGCAGTTCTTC. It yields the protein CASSMGQGVSSYNEQFF.

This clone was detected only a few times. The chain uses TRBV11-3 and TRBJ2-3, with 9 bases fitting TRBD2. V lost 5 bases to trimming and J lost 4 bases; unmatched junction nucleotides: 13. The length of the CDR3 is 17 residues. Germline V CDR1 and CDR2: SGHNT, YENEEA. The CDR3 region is CASSPVGSGSGADTQYF. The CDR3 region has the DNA TGTGCCAGCAGCCCCGTTGGTAGCGGGAGTGGGGCAGATACGCAGTATTTT. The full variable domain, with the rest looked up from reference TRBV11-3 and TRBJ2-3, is EAGVVQSPRYKIIEKKQPVAFWCNPISGHNTLYWYLQNLGQGPELLIRYENEEAVDDSQLPKDRFSAERLKGVDSTLKIQPAELGDSAVYLCASSPVGSGSGADTQYFGPGTRLTVL.